The 9 T cell receptor beta chains given below trace back to one sample, sequenced in a study of T-cell reconstitution after alpha-beta-depleted transplantation in children. Using unique molecular identifiers, the investigators prepared the TCRbeta library. TCRdb independently ran MiXCR on the PCR reads; one entry per CDR3 protein. The table has over 120,000 distinct CDR3 sequences, about 8.8% seen once. The sample here was PBMCs, mostly from graft donor cells, taken 180 days after TCRalphabeta/CD19-depleted stem cell transplant. The receptor source for this set is a female patient aged 2-15 years who had a stem cell transplant for congenital amegakaryocytic thrombocytopenia, so the T cells may come from the graft donor.

This clonotype was detected many times. The chain has TRBV28 and TRBJ2-5; TRBD2 is a possible D gene (5 bases). Trimming pared 3 bases from V and 4 bases from J, leaving 18 bases between. CDR3 length equals 16 residues. Germline-derived CDR1 and CDR2 are MDHEN and SYDVKM. As DNA, the CDR3 is TGTGCCAGCAGTTTTCGCAGGAGGCCCTCGGTAGAGACCCAGTACTTC. Protein: CASSFRRRPSVETQYF. The complete variable domain, with remaining parts taken from reference TRBV28 and TRBJ2-5, reads DVKVTQSSRYLVKRTGEKVFLECVQDMDHENMFWYRQDPGLGLRLIYFSYDVKMKEKGDIPEGYSVSREKKERFSLILESASTNQTSMYLCASSFRRRPSVETQYFGPGTRLLVL.

Judged by abundance, this clonotype is medium-sized. This chain connects TRBV5-8 to TRBJ2-3, with 13 bases fitting TRBD2. With V trimmed by 4 bases and J by 0 bases, 8 bases remained unmatched. Germline loops: CDR1 SGHTS, CDR2 YDEGEE. This CDR3 is 18 amino acids long. As DNA, the CDR3 is TGTGCCAGCAGCCTAGGACTAGCGGGGGCTACTAGCACAGATACGCAGTATTTT. Protein product: CASSLGLAGATSTDTQYF.

This clonotype came up many times. The chain combines TRBV28 with TRBJ2-7; no clear D gene. V shed 6 bases and J shed 2 bases, with 5 bases lying between them. Germline lookup yields CDR1 MDHEN and CDR2 SYDVKM. The CDR3 length is 11 residues. Here the CDR3 reads CASRAAYEQYF. As DNA, the CDR3 is TGTGCCAGCAGGGCGGCCTACGAGCAGTACTTC.

This clonotype was observed at least ten times. The rearrangement joins TRBV2 to TRBJ2-2; 9 bases line up with TRBD2. There are 17 residues in the CDR3. V lost 6 bases to trimming and J lost 1 base; unmatched junction nucleotides: 9. CDR1 and CDR2 (germline): SNHLY, FYNNEI. CDR3 nucleotide sequence: TGTGCCAGCAGGGGCATTAGCGGGAGACTGAACACCGGGGAGCTGTTTTTT. Protein: CASRGISGRLNTGELFF.

J is TRBJ2-1 and V is TRBV4-3; 8 nucleotides line up with TRBD2. This CDR3 contains 17 residues. Germline V gene sequence: CDR1 LGHNA, CDR2 YSLEER. The V and J ends lost 1 base and 5 bases, in that order; junction bases with no gene match: 10. The CDR3 nucleotides read TGCGCCAGCAGCCAAGTGTTAGTAGCGGGAACCCACAATGAGCAGTTCTTC. Translation: CASSQVLVAGTHNEQFF.

The table lists this clonotype with many counts. The chain couples TRBV28 to TRBJ1-4; 7 bases are shared with TRBD1. The CDR3 covers 15 residues. Looked up from germline, CDR1 is MDHEN and CDR2 is SYDVKM. The V and J ends lost 6 bases and 5 bases, in that order; junction bases with no gene match: 9. The CDR3 bases are TGTGCCAGCAGACACCAGGGGGGAACCAATGAAAAACTGTTTTTT. Amino acid sequence: CASRHQGGTNEKLFF.

The chain combines TRBV11-1 with TRBJ2-3; 12 bases agree with TRBD2. The CDR3 spans 18 residues. Trimming took 2 bases from V and 3 from J; bases not matched to a gene: 9. Germline V CDR1 and CDR2: SGHAT, FQDESV (reference sequence). This CDR3 is CASSLSSLAGGPTDTQYF. In DNA, the CDR3 is TGTGCCAGCAGCTTAAGCTCCCTAGCGGGGGGGCCAACAGATACGCAGTATTTT.

The CDR3 DNA reads as TGTGCCAGCAGTTCAAGGACTAGCGGGGTTTCCGGCTACGAGCAGTACTTC. Translating it yields CASSSRTSGVSGYEQYF. This chain connects TRBV7-2 to TRBJ2-7, with 12 bases identical to TRBD2. The trim removed 6 bases at V and 3 bases at J, leaving 12 bases unmatched. Germline V lookup: CDR1 SGHTA, CDR2 FQGNSA. This CDR3 region has 17 residues.

This clonotype was seen repeatedly, ten times or more. The V and J genes are TRBV3-1 and TRBJ2-7; D ambiguous. Germline-derived CDR1 and CDR2 are LGHDT and YNNKEL (reference sequence). The CDR3 loop spans 13 amino acids. Trimming took 3 bases from V and 0 from J, leaving 6 bases between them. The CDR3 DNA reads as TGTGCCAGCAGCCAGTTCATCTCCTACGAGCAGTACTTC. It translates to CASSQFISYEQYF.